This TCR beta chain was identified during a study of shared clonotypes between healthy human individuals. Whole-study results and caveats: Unshared clonotypes carried lower generation probabilities than those common to all four donors.

The data were produced by immunoSEQ multiplex PCR, yet TCRdb's version contains in-frame clones alone and is incomplete. The sample records over a million clones, approximately 68% being singletons. All donors were healthy HIV-negative adults lacking recent acute infections or vaccinations. From germline, CDR1 is WNHNN and CDR2 SYGVQD (reference sequence). The CDR3 consists of 14 residues. The trim removed 3 bases at V and 4 bases at J, leaving 1 base unmatched. As to this clone: Its antigen remains unknown.

The chain is built from TRBV10-1 and TRBJ2-2; TRBD2 matches 8 bases. This sequence was found in a man aged 18 to 35 in good health. Material: memory CD4+ T cells sorted from blood. The sample's subset: CD45RA-negative fraction. CDR3 protein: CASSDSGVTGELFF. DNA of the CDR3: TGCGCCAGCAGTGATAGCGGGGTCACCGGGGAGCTGTTTTTT.